This T cell receptor beta chain was captured in a study of identical twins. Findings of the study overall: Insertions were fewer in abundant cord blood beta clonotypes, whereas memory repertoires showed none of this pattern.

The J segment lost 10 bases and the V segment lost 4 bases, leaving 16 bases of the junction unmatched. The germline gives CDR1 SGDLS, CDR2 YYNGEE. The CDR3 extends over 17 amino acids. This clonotype turned up a few times. Its antigen is unknown. Each CDR3 protein gets one entry after TCRdb re-called the 5' RACE reads with MiXCR. The data contain fewer than 250,000 distinct CDR3 sequences, around a tenth of them singletons. Sequenced input: memory (CD45RO+) T cells sorted from blood. The sequence derives from a woman aged 18-29 years in good health. The chain has TRBV9 and TRBJ2-1, with 11 bases fitting TRBD2. The CDR3 nucleotides are TGTGCCAGCAGCCCCCGAGGTAGCGGGGGGGGACTGGGCGAGCAGTTCTTC. Translation gives CASSPRGSGGGLGEQFF.